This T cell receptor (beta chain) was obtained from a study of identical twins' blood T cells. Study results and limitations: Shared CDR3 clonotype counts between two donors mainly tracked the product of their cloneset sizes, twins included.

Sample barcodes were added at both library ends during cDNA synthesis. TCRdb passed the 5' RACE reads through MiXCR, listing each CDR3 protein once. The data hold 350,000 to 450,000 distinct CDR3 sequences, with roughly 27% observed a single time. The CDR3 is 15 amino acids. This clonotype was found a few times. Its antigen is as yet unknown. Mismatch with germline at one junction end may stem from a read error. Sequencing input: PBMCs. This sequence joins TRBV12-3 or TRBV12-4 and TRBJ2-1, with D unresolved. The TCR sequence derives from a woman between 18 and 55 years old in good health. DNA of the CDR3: TGTGCCACCAGTTTTATCGGATTAACGGGCAATGAGCAGTTCTTC. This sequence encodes CATSFIGLTGNEQFF.